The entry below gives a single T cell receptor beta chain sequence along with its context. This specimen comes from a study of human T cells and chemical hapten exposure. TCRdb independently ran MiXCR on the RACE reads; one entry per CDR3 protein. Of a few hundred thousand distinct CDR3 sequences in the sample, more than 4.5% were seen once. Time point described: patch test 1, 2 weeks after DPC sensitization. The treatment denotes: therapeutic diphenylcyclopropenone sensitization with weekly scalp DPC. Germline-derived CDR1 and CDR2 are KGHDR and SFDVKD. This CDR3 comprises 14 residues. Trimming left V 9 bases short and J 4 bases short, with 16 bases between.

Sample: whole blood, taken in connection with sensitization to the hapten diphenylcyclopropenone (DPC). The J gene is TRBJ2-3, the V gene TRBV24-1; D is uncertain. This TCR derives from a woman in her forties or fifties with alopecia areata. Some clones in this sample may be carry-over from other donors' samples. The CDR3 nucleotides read TGTGCCACCTCCGCGGAAGGGCCCCCAGATACGCAGTATTTT. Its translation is CATSAEGPPDTQYF.